Reported below is one TCR beta chain. What it binds is unknown. One end of the junction varies from germline; a read error may be responsible. The data were taken from a study of regulatory T cells in long-lasting Graves disease. About the study: The study counted Graves' disease as persistent given over 5 years of antithyroid drugs and positive TSH receptor antibodies. Findings of the study overall: Persistent Graves' patients showed reduced TCR diversity versus newly diagnosed patients. The study found TRBV28, TRBJ1-2 and TRBJ2-5 favored in persistent disease. Accuracy might have suffered from few samples.

Noted time point: persistent/refractory GD, antithyroid drugs over 5 years with positive TRAb. PBMC RNA was the source of the TCR library. Through Arm-PCR of CDR3 regions and iRepertoire HTBI primers, TCR beta libraries were built. TCRdb re-called the multiplex PCR reads through MiXCR, storing one row per CDR3 protein. The sample gives 300,000 or so distinct CDR3 sequences, about 20% of which show up once; 25% to 35% is in the top ten. This CDR3 contains 14 residues. Germline CDR1 SGHTA, CDR2 FQGNSA. J is TRBJ1-4 and V is TRBV7-2, with 7 bases fitting TRBD1. The input for sequencing was peripheral blood mononuclear cells (PBMCs), taken when the disease was refractory, from a patient treated with antithyroid drugs. This clonotype originated in a female donor with Graves disease. CDR3 in DNA: TGTGCCAGCAGCAGGGGGCAGGGGAATGAAAAACCGTTTTTT. It yields the protein CASSRGQGNEKPFF. The entire variable domain, with the rest obtained from reference TRBV7-2 and TRBJ1-4, is as follows: GAGVSQSPSNKVTEKGKDVELRCDPISGHTALYWYRQSLGQGLEFLIYFQGNSAPDKSGLPSDRFSAERTGGSVSTLTIQRTQQEDSAVYLCASSRGQGNEKPFFGSGTQLSVL.